This T cell receptor (beta chain) originates from a study of identical twins. The study, taken as a whole, reports: Cross-sectional statistical analysis, not tracking of the same donors, underpinned the conclusions. Twins' surplus sharing was weaker for beta out-of-frame sequences. Within twin pairs, the out-of-frame alpha sequences they shared showed excess low generation probability.

A universal primer binding site was introduced by template switching. The final cDNA contained unique molecular identifiers. TCRdb processed the 5' RACE reads anew with MiXCR; each CDR3 protein has one entry. The table has about 920,000 distinct CDR3 sequences, 9% to 15% seen once. After removal of 5 bases from V and 1 base from J, the junction contained 4 bases not matched to a gene. Germline V gives CDR1 SGHRS, CDR2 YFSETQ. The CDR3 has 14 residues. This clonotype has just a few counts. The target antigen is unknown. These same data were also listed under a study on yellow fever vaccine responses in identical twins.

The TCR sequence derives from a woman younger than 30 in good health. The rearrangement uses TRBV5-1 and TRBJ1-1; TRBD1 aligns across 8 bases. The specimen was PBMCs. CDR3 loop: CASRKDRGNTEAFF. The CDR3 DNA reads as TGCGCCAGCAGAAAAGACAGGGGGAACACTGAAGCTTTCTTT.